The rows below give T cell receptor beta chains drawn from one sample of a study of regulatory T cells in long-lasting Graves disease. Each CDR3 protein is one row after TCRdb ran MiXCR on the multiplex PCR reads. This sample has around 450,000 distinct CDR3 sequences; more than 12% occur once, and the top ten carry around 17%. This sample also belongs to another study, concerning T cells in Graves' hyperthyroidism and ophthalmopathy.

The sample here was peripheral blood mononuclear cells (PBMCs), taken at new diagnosis, from a patient treated with antithyroid drugs. The receptor source for this set is a woman in her 30s with Graves disease. Each CDR3 is given with its conserved first and last residue. A clone size is listed for some rows: how often the clone was seen (once, few, many), or a class if it is expanded.

V gene	clone size	J gene	CDR3 protein
TRBV6-1	many	TRBJ2-3	CASSESREATDTQYF
TRBV7-2	-	TRBJ2-7	CASRLTSGSYEQYF
TRBV13	-	TRBJ2-5	CASSSPGLAGMEETQYF
TRBV28	many	TRBJ2-3	CASSLSDPPPQYF
TRBV12-5	few	TRBJ2-3	CASGWRQGSDTQYF
TRBV29-1	-	TRBJ2-7	CSVQGAGRGGLDEQYF
TRBV6-1	-	TRBJ1-2	CASSRDRGSLGYTF
TRBV18	many	TRBJ1-5	CASSLTGAPYSNQPQHF
TRBV7-2	few	TRBJ2-3	CASTSRREDTQYF
TRBV25-1	-	TRBJ1-1	CASSGLQGAEAFF
TRBV6-2/TRBV6-3	-	TRBJ2-3	CASSYRTSGTDTQYF
TRBV12-5	-	TRBJ2-7	CASGLLGSSYEQYF